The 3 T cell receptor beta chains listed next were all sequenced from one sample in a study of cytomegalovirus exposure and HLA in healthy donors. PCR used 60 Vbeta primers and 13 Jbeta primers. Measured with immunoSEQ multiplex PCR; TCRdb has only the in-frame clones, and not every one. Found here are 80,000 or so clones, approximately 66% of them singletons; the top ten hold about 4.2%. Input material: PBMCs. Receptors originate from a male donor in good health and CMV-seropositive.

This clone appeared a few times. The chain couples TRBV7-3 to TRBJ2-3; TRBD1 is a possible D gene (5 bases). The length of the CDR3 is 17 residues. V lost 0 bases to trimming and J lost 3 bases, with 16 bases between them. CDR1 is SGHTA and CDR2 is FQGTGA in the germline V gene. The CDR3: CASSLTLVGRVTDTQYF. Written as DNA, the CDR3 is TGTGCCAGCAGCTTAACGTTGGTAGGCAGGGTGACAGATACGCAGTATTTT. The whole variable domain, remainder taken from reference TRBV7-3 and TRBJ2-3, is GAGVSQTPSNKVTEKGKYVELRCDPISGHTALYWYRQSLGQGPEFLIYFQGTGAADDSGLPNDRFFAVRPEGSVSTLKIQRTERGDSAVYLCASSLTLVGRVTDTQYFGPGTRLTVL.

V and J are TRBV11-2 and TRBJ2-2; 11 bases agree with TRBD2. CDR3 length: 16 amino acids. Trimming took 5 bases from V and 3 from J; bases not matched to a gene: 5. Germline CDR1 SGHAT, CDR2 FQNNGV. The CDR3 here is CASSLTSGRYTGELFF. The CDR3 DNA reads TGTGCCAGCAGCCTCACTAGCGGGAGATACACCGGGGAGCTGTTTTTT.

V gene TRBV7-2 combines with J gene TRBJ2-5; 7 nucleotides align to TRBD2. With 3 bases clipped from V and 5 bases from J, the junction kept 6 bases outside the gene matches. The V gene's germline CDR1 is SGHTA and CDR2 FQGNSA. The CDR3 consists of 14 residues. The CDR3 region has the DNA TGTGCCAGCAGCTTCAGGGTGGGAGGGGAGACCCAGTACTTC. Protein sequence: CASSFRVGGETQYF.